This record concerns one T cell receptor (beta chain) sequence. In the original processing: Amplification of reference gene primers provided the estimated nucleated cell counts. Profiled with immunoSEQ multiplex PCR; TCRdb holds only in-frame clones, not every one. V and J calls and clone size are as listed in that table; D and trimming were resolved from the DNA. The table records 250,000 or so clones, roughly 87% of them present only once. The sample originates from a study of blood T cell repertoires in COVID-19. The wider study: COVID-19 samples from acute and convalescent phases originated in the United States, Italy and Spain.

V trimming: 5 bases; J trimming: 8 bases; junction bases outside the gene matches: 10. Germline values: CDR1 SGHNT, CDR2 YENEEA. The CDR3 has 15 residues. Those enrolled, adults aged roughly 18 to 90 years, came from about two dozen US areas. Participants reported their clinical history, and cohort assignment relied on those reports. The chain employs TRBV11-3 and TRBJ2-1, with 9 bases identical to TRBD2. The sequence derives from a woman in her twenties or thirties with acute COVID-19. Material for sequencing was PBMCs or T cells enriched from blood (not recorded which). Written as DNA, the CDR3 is TGTGCCAGCAGCCGCTTGGGACTAGCAGGATATGAGCAGTTCTTC. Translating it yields CASSRLGLAGYEQFF. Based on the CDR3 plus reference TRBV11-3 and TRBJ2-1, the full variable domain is EAGVVQSPRYKIIEKKQPVAFWCNPISGHNTLYWYLQNLGQGPELLIRYENEEAVDDSQLPKDRFSAERLKGVDSTLKIQPAELGDSAVYLCASSRLGLAGYEQFFGPGTRLTVL.